Here is one T cell receptor (beta chain) with its context. Trimming cost V 5 bases and J 0 bases, with 10 bases left between them. CDR3 size: 14 residues. This specimen comes from a study of blood T cells in healthy people across ages. A second PCR, run for about 7 to 11 cycles, used a sample-barcoded 5' primer plus a J-beta primer mix. TCRdb called the 5' RACE reads again in MiXCR, with one record for every CDR3 protein. The sample gives hundreds of thousands of distinct CDR3 sequences, about 20% of which show up once; under 25% is in the top ten. The receptor's source is a man aged 65-85 years in good health. Sequencing used blood. The V call is TRBV12-3 or TRBV12-4, the J call TRBJ1-2; the D is unclear. In DNA, the CDR3 is TGTGCCAGCAGTCACGGCTATACTAACTATGGCTACACCTTC. Translating it yields CASSHGYTNYGYTF.